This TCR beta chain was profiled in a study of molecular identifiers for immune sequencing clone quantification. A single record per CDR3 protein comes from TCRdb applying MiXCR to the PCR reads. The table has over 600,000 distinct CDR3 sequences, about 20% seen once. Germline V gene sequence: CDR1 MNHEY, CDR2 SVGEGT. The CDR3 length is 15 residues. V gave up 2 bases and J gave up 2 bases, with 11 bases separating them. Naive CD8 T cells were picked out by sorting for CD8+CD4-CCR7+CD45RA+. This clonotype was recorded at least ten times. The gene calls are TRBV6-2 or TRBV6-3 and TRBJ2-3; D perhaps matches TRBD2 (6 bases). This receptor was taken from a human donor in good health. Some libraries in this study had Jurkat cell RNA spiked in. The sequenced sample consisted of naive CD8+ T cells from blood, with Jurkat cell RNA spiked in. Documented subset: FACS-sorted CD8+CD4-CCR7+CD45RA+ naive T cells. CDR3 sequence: CASSYLARNTDTQYF. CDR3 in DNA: TGTGCCAGCAGTTACCTAGCGAGGAACACAGATACGCAGTATTTT.